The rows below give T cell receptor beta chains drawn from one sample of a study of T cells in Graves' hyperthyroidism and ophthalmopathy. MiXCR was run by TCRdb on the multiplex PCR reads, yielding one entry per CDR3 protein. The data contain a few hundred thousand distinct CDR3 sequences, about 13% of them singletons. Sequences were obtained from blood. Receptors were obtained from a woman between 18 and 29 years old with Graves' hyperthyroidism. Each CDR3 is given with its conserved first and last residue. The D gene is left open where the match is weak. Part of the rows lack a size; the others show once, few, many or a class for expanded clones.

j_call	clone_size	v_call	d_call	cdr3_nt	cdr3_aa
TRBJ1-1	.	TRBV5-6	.	TGTGCCAGCAGCTTGGGCAGGAGGGGCACTGAAGCTTTCTTT	CASSLGRRGTEAFF
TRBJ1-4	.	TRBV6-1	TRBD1	TGTGCCAGCAGCCATGACAGGGGAGGATCAACTAATGAAAAACTGTTTTTT	CASSHDRGGSTNEKLFF
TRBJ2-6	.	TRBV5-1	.	TGCGCCAGCAGCTTGGAGGGCGGCTCTGGGGCCAACGTCCTGACTTTC	CASSLEGGSGANVLTF
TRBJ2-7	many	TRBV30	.	TGTGCCTGGAGTGTCCGACGCTTGCAGGGGACGACTTATTACTACGAGCAGTACTTC	CAWSVRRLQGTTYYYEQYF
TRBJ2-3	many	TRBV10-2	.	TGCGCCAGCATGAATCGGAAGGGGGAGTACACAGATACGCAGTATTTT	CASMNRKGEYTDTQYF
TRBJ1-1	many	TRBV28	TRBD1	TGTGCCAGCCGGGACAGGGTAACATTTAAGGACACTGAAGCTTTCTTT	CASRDRVTFKDTEAFF
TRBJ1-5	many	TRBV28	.	TGTGCCAGCAGTTTATACAGCAGCAATCAGCCCCAGCATTTT	CASSLYSSNQPQHF
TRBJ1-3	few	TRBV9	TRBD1	TGTGCCAGCAGCGAGCGGCCGGACAGGGCTGGAAACACCATATATTTT	CASSERPDRAGNTIYF
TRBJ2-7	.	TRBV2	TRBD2	TGTGCCGGAGGACTAGCGGACCAGACCTACGAGCAGTACTTC	CAGGLADQTYEQYF
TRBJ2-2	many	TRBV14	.	TGTGCCAGCAGTGCAATGAAGACCGGGGAGCTGTTTTTT	CASSAMKTGELFF
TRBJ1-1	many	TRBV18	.	TGTGCCAGCTCACCACCGACGGGGTCTAGGACTGAAGCTTTCTTT	CASSPPTGSRTEAFF
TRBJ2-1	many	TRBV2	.	TGTGCCATCTCAACCTCTAGCGATGCCTACAATGAGCAGTTCTTC	CAISTSSDAYNEQFF
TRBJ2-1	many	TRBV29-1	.	TGCAGCGTGGCACTAGCAGGGGGAGGCCATGAGCAGTTCTTC	CSVALAGGGHEQFF
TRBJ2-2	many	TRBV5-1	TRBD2	TGCGCCAGCAGACCTTCTAGCGGGTGGACCGGGGAGCTGTTTTTT	CASRPSSGWTGELFF
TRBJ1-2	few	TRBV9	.	TGTGCCAGCAGCGTAGGGGTAGGGGCGGGAAACTATGGCTACACCTTC	CASSVGVGAGNYGYTF
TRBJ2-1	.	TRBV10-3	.	TGTGCCATCAGTGAGCGGACGGATCCCTACGAGCAGTTCTTC	CAISERTDPYEQFF
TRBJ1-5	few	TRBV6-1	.	TGTGCCAGCAGTCAAAACCACCTCGGTAGCCAGCCCCAGCATTTT	CASSQNHLGSQPQHF
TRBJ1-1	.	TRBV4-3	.	TGCGCCAGCAGCCTTTGGGACGGGGAGGGCACTGAAGCTTTCTTT	CASSLWDGEGTEAFF
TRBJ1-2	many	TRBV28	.	TGTGCCAGCAGTGTCGGGATTTATGGCTACACCTTC	CASSVGIYGYTF
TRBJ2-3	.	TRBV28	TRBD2	TGTGCCAGCAGTCCAAACTCTGGACTAGCGGGAGGGCAAGATACGCAGTATTTT	CASSPNSGLAGGQDTQYF
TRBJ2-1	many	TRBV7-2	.	TGTGCCAGCAGCTTCCGAGGAGTGGGCTCCTACAATGAGCAGTTCTTC	CASSFRGVGSYNEQFF
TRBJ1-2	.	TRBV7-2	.	TGTGCCAGCAGCTTGACCCCAGGGACGTCCTATGGCTACACCTTC	CASSLTPGTSYGYTF
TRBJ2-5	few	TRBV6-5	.	TGTGCCAGCAGTTATGGGGAGGGGACAAAAGAGACCCAGTACTTC	CASSYGEGTKETQYF
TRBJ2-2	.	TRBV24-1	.	TGTGCCACCAGTGGGGGGAATGGCGGGGAGCTGTTTTTT	CATSGGNGGELFF
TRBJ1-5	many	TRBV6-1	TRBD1	TGTGCCAGCAGTGTGCCGGGACAGGGACGACAGCCCCAGCATTTT	CASSVPGQGRQPQHF
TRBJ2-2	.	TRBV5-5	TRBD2	TGTGCCAGCAGCCTCGGGACTAGCGGGGCCACCGGGGAGCTGTTTTTT	CASSLGTSGATGELFF
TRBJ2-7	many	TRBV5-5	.	TGTGCCAGCAGCGAGTCCCAGTTCTACGAGCAGTACTTC	CASSESQFYEQYF
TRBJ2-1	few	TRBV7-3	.	TGTGCCAGCAGCTTAAATGCGGGGTCTATGTATGAGCAGTTCTTC	CASSLNAGSMYEQFF
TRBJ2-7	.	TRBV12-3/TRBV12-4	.	TGTGCCAGCAGTCCCACCCTCCTAAGACTTGGCAACGAGCAGTACTTC	CASSPTLLRLGNEQYF
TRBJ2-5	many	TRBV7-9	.	TGTGCCAGCAGCTTCAGAGCAGCCCAAGAGACCCAGTACTTC	CASSFRAAQETQYF
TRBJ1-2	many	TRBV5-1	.	TGCGCCAGCAGCTTGGACGGCACCAACTATGGCTACACCTTC	CASSLDGTNYGYTF
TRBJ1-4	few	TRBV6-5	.	TGTGCCAGCAGTTACTCGAGAGGGTGGGCTAATGAAAAACTGTTTTTT	CASSYSRGWANEKLFF
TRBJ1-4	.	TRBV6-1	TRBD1	TGTGCCAGCAGTGGGACAGGGGGTGTACGTGAAAAACTGTTTTTT	CASSGTGGVREKLFF
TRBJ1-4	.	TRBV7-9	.	TGTGCCAGCAGCTTAGAGGCTCATGAAAAACTGTTTTTT	CASSLEAHEKLFF
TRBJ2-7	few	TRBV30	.	TGTGCCTGGAGCGGACAGTCCTACGAGCAGTACTTC	CAWSGQSYEQYF
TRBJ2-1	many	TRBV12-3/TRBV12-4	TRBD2	TGTGCCAGCAGCCCAACTAGCGGGAGCTCCTACAATGAGCAGTTCTTC	CASSPTSGSSYNEQFF
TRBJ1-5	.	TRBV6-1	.	TGTGCCAGCCTTGTCAGCCAGGGCAATCAGCCCCAGCATTTT	CASLVSQGNQPQHF
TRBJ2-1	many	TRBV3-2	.	TGTGCCAGCAGCCTCGTGGGAGTCCTCTACAATGAGCAGTTCTTC	CASSLVGVLYNEQFF
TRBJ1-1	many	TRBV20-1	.	TGCAGTGCTAGTAGTCCAGTGAACACTGAAGCTTTCTTT	CSASSPVNTEAFF
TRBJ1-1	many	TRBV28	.	TGTGCCTCAAAGGGCACCCGGAACACTGAAGCTTTCTTT	CASKGTRNTEAFF
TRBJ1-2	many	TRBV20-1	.	TGCAGTGCTAGAGATCGCACAAGGGATGGCTACACCTTC	CSARDRTRDGYTF
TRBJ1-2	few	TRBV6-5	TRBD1	TGTGCCAGCAGTTATGAGACAGGGGCAGCCTATGGCTACACCTTC	CASSYETGAAYGYTF
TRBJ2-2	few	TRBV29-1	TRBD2	TGCAGCGTTGGTCAACTAGCGGGAAGCGGGGAGCTGTTTTTT	CSVGQLAGSGELFF
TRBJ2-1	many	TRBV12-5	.	TGTGCTAGTGGAACGACCGGCAATGAGCAGTTCTTC	CASGTTGNEQFF
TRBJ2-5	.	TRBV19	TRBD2	TGTGCCAGTAGTATAGAGCTTCTAGCGGGAGAAGAGACCCAGTACTTC	CASSIELLAGEETQYF
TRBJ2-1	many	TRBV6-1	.	TGTGCCAGCAAACAGGACCTAGCCTACAATGAGCAGTTCTTC	CASKQDLAYNEQFF
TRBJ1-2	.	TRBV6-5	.	TGTGCCAGCAGTTACTTTCCCCCGACAGGTCATGGCTACACCTTC	CASSYFPPTGHGYTF
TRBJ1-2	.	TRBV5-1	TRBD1	TGCGCCAGCAGCTTGGCCGGGGACAGGGGGCTCGACAACTATGGCTACACCTTC	CASSLAGDRGLDNYGYTF
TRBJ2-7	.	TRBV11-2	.	TGTGCCAGCAGTGAGGTGGATCCCTACGAGCAGTACTTC	CASSEVDPYEQYF
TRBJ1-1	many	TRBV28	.	TGTGCCAGCAGTTTAGGACGAAGAATCGCTTTCTTT	CASSLGRRIAFF
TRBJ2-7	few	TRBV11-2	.	TGTGCCAGCAGCCAAAACACCTACGAGCAGTACTTC	CASSQNTYEQYF